This TCR beta chain stems from a study of T cells in women clearing cervical HPV infection. Sequencing used immunoSEQ multiplex PCR; TCRdb keeps in-frame clones, though not all of them. This repertoire includes around 35,000 clones. Germline CDR1 is SGHNT and CDR2 is YYREEE (reference sequence). The CDR3 loop spans 14 amino acids. With regard to this clone: From the germline J gene comes the end of the CDR3, since the read stops 3 residues before it.

J is TRBJ1-4 and V is TRBV5-4; 9 bases fit TRBD1. The source is a woman between 18 and 70 years old with a cervical HPV16 infection that either progressed to CIN3+ or cleared (not recorded which). Material for sequencing was blood buffy coat. This CDR3 is CASSQDRGDSPLFF. The CDR3 bases that were read are TGTGCCAGCAGTCAGGACAGGGGTGATTCACCA.